The clone carrying this T cell receptor (beta chain) was recorded at least ten times. The antigen is undetermined. The data originate from a study of T-cell reconstitution after alpha-beta-depleted transplantation in children. Unique molecular identifiers were used in preparing the TCRbeta library. TCRdb re-called the PCR reads through MiXCR, storing one row per CDR3 protein. The sample gives roughly 300,000 distinct CDR3 sequences, about 9.9% of which show up once; around 20% is in the top ten. Findings and limits, study-wide: There were some patients whose high TCRbeta diversity at day 60 came from surviving recipient T cells and thymic progenitors.

After removal of 2 bases from V and 7 bases from J, the junction contained 8 bases not matched to a gene. CDR3 length equals 15 residues. The germline V gene encodes CDR1 MNHEY and CDR2 SMNVEV (reference sequence). The chain joins TRBV27 to TRBJ2-3; TRBD2 agrees at 8 bases. The receptor was derived from a male patient between 2 and 10 years old who had a stem cell transplant for chronic granulomatous disease, so the T cells may come from the graft donor. Sequenced here: peripheral blood, sampled 180 days after TCRalphabeta/CD19-depleted stem cell transplant. CDR3 sequence (DNA): TGTGCCAGCAGTTTAACGGGAGGGGCTCGGAATACGCAGTATTTT. Amino acid sequence: CASSLTGGARNTQYF.